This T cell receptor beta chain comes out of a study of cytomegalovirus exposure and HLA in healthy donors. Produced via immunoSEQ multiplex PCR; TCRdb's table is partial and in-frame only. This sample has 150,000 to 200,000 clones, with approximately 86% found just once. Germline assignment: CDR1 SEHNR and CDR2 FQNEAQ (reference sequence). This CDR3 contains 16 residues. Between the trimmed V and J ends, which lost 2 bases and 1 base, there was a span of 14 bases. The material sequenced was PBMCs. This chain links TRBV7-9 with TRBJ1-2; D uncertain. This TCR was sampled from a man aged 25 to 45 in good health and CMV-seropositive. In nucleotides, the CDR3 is TGTGCCAGCAGCTTAAACCCAACTGCTGGTAACTATGGCTACACCTTC. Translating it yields CASSLNPTAGNYGYTF.